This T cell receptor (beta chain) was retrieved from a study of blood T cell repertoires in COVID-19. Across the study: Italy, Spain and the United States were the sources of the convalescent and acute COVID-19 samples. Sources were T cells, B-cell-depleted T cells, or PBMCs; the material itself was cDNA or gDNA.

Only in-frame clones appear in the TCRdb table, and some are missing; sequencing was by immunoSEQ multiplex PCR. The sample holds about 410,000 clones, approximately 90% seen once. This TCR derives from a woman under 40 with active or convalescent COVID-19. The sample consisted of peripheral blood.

The CDR3 here is CASLLLTSGGRNEQFF. For the CDR3, the DNA is TGTGCCAGCCTTCTCCTAACTAGCGGGGGGCGGAATGAGCAGTTCTTC. The V and J genes are TRBV21-1 and TRBJ2-1; TRBD2, the table's D call, was not compared with the DNA. TRBV21-1 is a pseudogene. The CDR3 sequence is 16 residues long.